The source of this T cell receptor beta chain is a study of shared clonotypes between healthy human individuals. Study information: Those who served as donors were a couple of women and a few men between the ages of 18 and 49. Points from the study as a whole: Rarefaction gave evidence that sorted-subset sequencing remained incomplete despite large depth. Naive CD4 clonotypes were shared across a handful of donors at about 5.3%. Relative to memory subsets, naive subsets generally showed larger estimated richness.

Terminally differentiated effector memory CD45RA+ cells were excluded from the naive CD8 cells, which were CD45RO-negative and positively selected for CCR7. The method was immunoSEQ multiplex PCR; TCRdb's version includes in-frame clones alone and lacks a portion of them. The table records more than 2 million clones, roughly 93% of them present only once. Concerning this clone: Its target is unknown.

This TCR was recovered from a man younger than 35 in good health. Some clones in this sample may be carry-over from other donors' samples. The material sequenced was naive CD8+ T cells from PBMCs.

The CDR3 protein is CASTPGGSDREQYF. The CDR3 DNA reads as TGTGCCAGCACCCCAGGCGGGAGCGACAGGGAGCAGTACTTC. The chain recombines TRBV27 with TRBJ2-7; TRBD2 might be the D (7 bases). Germline V gene data show CDR1 as MNHEY and CDR2 as SMNVEV (reference sequence). V shed 7 bases and J shed 7 bases, with 20 bases lying between them. The CDR3 covers 14 residues.